The 5 T cell receptor beta chains listed next were all sequenced from one sample in a study of OX40 agonist ivuxolimab in advanced cancers. Clones were sequenced by immunoSEQ multiplex PCR, and TCRdb holds only the in-frame ones, with some missing. The profile covers approximately 35,000 clones, with roughly 89% appearing a single time and 36% taken by the ten largest. Sequenced here: CD4+ or CD8+ T cells sorted from blood, sampled in a trial of the OX40 agonist ivuxolimab. These receptors originate from an adult with an advanced solid tumor such as melanoma, head and neck, liver or kidney cancer.

This clone was recorded once. The V gene is TRBV7-6, the J gene TRBJ2-7; D remains unclear. Germline CDR1 is SGHVS and CDR2 is FNYEAQ. Trimming cost V 5 bases and J 2 bases, with 4 bases left between them. This CDR3 region has 11 residues. The CDR3 sequence is CASSETYEQYF. The CDR3 DNA sequence: TGTGCCAGCAGCGAGACCTACGAGCAGTACTTC.

This chain joins TRBV7-6 and TRBJ1-5, with a tentative D call TRBD1 (6 bases). The CDR3 has 17 amino acids. CDR1 is SGHVS, CDR2 FNYEAQ, per germline. Between the trimmed V and J ends, which lost 6 bases and 0 bases, there was a span of 18 bases. This chain's CDR3 is CASSEDRRINSNQPQHF. As DNA, the CDR3 is TGTGCCAGCAGTGAAGACAGGCGGATCAATAGCAATCAGCCCCAGCATTTT.

J is TRBJ1-6 and V is TRBV6-5, with D uncertain. The CDR3 is 14 residues long. Trimming took off 5 bases at V and 5 bases at J, with 10 bases between the two ends. Germline V gene data show CDR1 as MNHEY and CDR2 as SVGAGI. The CDR3 DNA reads TGTGCCAGCAGTGCCCCGGGAAATAATTCACCCCTCCACTTT. Translation: CASSAPGNNSPLHF.

The chain links TRBV7-8 to TRBJ2-7; D not certain. The germline V and J ends were trimmed by 1 base and 2 bases, with 6 bases remaining between them. Germline V gene lookup returns CDR1 SGHVS and CDR2 FQNEAQ. This CDR3 contains 13 residues. The CDR3 reads CASSLEAAYEQYF. In DNA, the CDR3 is TGTGCCAGCAGCTTAGAGGCTGCCTACGAGCAGTACTTC.

The V call is TRBV28, the J call TRBJ2-7, with 11 bases identical to TRBD1. The germline V gene has CDR1 MDHEN and CDR2 SYDVKM. The CDR3 consists of 13 residues. In nucleotides, the CDR3 is TGTGCTTCACGGGACAGGGGGACCTACGAGCAGTACTTC. Its translation: CASRDRGTYEQYF.